Listed below are T cell receptor beta chains from one sample, sequenced in a study of blood T cell repertoires in COVID-19. TCRdb's table, derived via immunoSEQ multiplex PCR, lists solely in-frame clones and lacks some. The sample records 380,000 or so clones, approximately 85% being singletons. Sequences were obtained from PBMCs or T cells enriched from blood (not recorded which). The source of these receptors is a woman aged 40 to 50 with acute COVID-19. CDR3s include the opening cysteine and the closing phenylalanine or tryptophan. A D gene is named only where the DNA matches it firmly. The listing skips clone size in some rows; elsewhere it reads once, few, many or a size class.

V gene: TRBV30
D gene: NA
J gene: TRBJ1-5
clone size: NA
CDR3 protein: CAWSDAAGPGQPQHF
CDR3 DNA: TGTGCCTGGAGTGACGCGGCGGGCCCGGGTCAGCCCCAGCATTTT

V gene: TRBV30
D gene: TRBD1
J gene: TRBJ2-7
clone size: NA
CDR3 protein: CAWSTGTGLSSYEQYF
CDR3 DNA: TGTGCCTGGAGTACCGGGACAGGGCTGAGCTCCTACGAGCAGTACTTC

V gene: TRBV5-1
D gene: TRBD2
J gene: TRBJ2-3
clone size: NA
CDR3 protein: CASSGTSGGDTQYF
CDR3 DNA: TGCGCCAGCAGCGGGACTAGCGGGGGCGATACGCAGTATTTT

V gene: TRBV4-1
D gene: NA
J gene: TRBJ1-3
clone size: NA
CDR3 protein: CASSQARSISGNTIYF
CDR3 DNA: TGCGCCAGCAGCCAAGCCAGGTCCATATCCGGAAACACCATATATTTT

V gene: TRBV12-2
D gene: NA
J gene: TRBJ1-6
clone size: NA
CDR3 protein: CASRLAGRRNYNSPLHF
CDR3 DNA: TGTGCAAGTCGCTTAGCGGGGCGCAGAAACTATAATTCACCCCTCCACTTT

V gene: TRBV5-1
D gene: NA
J gene: TRBJ2-7
clone size: once
CDR3 protein: CASSLAVRDEQYF
CDR3 DNA: TGCGCCAGCAGCTTGGCAGTGAGGGACGAGCAGTACTTC

V gene: TRBV29-1
D gene: TRBD1
J gene: TRBJ2-7
clone size: NA
CDR3 protein: CSVEDQRDSGGSYEQYF
CDR3 DNA: TGCAGCGTTGAAGATCAGAGGGACAGTGGGGGCTCCTACGAGCAGTACTTC

V gene: TRBV19
D gene: TRBD1
J gene: TRBJ1-3
clone size: NA
CDR3 protein: CASSIRQGYSGNTIYF
CDR3 DNA: TGTGCCAGTAGTATTCGACAGGGTTACTCTGGAAACACCATATATTTT

V gene: TRBV5-1
D gene: NA
J gene: TRBJ2-5
clone size: NA
CDR3 protein: CASSPRRDFTYQETQYF
CDR3 DNA: TGCGCCAGCAGCCCGCGCCGGGACTTCACGTACCAAGAGACCCAGTACTTC

V gene: TRBV19
D gene: TRBD1
J gene: TRBJ2-2
clone size: NA
CDR3 protein: CASSPWTGGAGELFF
CDR3 DNA: TGTGCCAGTAGTCCATGGACAGGGGGTGCCGGGGAGCTGTTTTTT

V gene: TRBV2
D gene: NA
J gene: TRBJ1-1
clone size: NA
CDR3 protein: CASNRGRTEAFF
CDR3 DNA: TGTGCCAGCAATAGGGGCCGGACTGAAGCTTTCTTT

V gene: TRBV4-1
D gene: NA
J gene: TRBJ2-7
clone size: NA
CDR3 protein: CASSQDIVSPYYEQYF
CDR3 DNA: TGCGCCAGCAGCCAAGATATTGTCTCCCCGTACTACGAGCAGTACTTC

V gene: TRBV20-1
D gene: TRBD1
J gene: TRBJ1-4
clone size: NA
CDR3 protein: CSASGTGETNEKLFF
CDR3 DNA: TGCAGTGCTAGTGGGACAGGTGAAACTAATGAAAAACTGTTTTTT

V gene: TRBV2
D gene: TRBD2
J gene: TRBJ2-5
clone size: NA
CDR3 protein: CASRPSGGDQETQYF
CDR3 DNA: TGTGCCAGCAGGCCTAGCGGGGGGGATCAAGAGACCCAGTACTTC

V gene: TRBV18
D gene: NA
J gene: TRBJ1-4
clone size: NA
CDR3 protein: CASSRAHATNEKLFF
CDR3 DNA: TGTGCCAGCTCAAGAGCCCATGCAACTAATGAAAAACTGTTTTTT

V gene: TRBV5-4
D gene: TRBD1
J gene: TRBJ1-6
clone size: NA
CDR3 protein: CASSLQGHENSPLHF
CDR3 DNA: TGTGCCAGCAGCTTACAGGGGCATGAAAATTCACCCCTCCACTTT

V gene: TRBV5-5
D gene: NA
J gene: TRBJ2-5
clone size: NA
CDR3 protein: CASSLGQPNTQETQYF
CDR3 DNA: TGTGCCAGCAGCTTGGGACAGCCTAACACTCAAGAGACCCAGTACTTC

V gene: TRBV5-8
D gene: NA
J gene: TRBJ2-7
clone size: NA
CDR3 protein: CASRERSYEQYF
CDR3 DNA: TGTGCCAGCAGAGAACGGTCCTACGAGCAGTACTTC

V gene: TRBV2
D gene: TRBD1
J gene: TRBJ1-1
clone size: NA
CDR3 protein: CASSTRQGGTEAFF
CDR3 DNA: TGTGCCAGCAGTACAAGACAGGGGGGCACTGAAGCTTTCTTT

V gene: TRBV6-5
D gene: NA
J gene: TRBJ1-2
clone size: NA
CDR3 protein: CASSYSRGGGYTF
CDR3 DNA: TGTGCCAGCAGTTACTCTCGGGGGGGTGGCTACACCTTC

V gene: TRBV7-8
D gene: NA
J gene: TRBJ1-1
clone size: NA
CDR3 protein: CASSSYTTGTEAFF
CDR3 DNA: TGTGCCAGCAGCTCCTACACGACGGGCACTGAAGCTTTCTTT

V gene: TRBV19
D gene: NA
J gene: TRBJ1-1
clone size: NA
CDR3 protein: CASRLQENTEAFF
CDR3 DNA: TGTGCCAGTAGACTTCAGGAAAACACTGAAGCTTTCTTT

V gene: TRBV24-1
D gene: TRBD1
J gene: TRBJ2-2
clone size: NA
CDR3 protein: CATSSDRGRLNTGELFF
CDR3 DNA: TGTGCCACCAGCTCGGACAGGGGGCGACTGAACACCGGGGAGCTGTTTTTT

V gene: TRBV3-1/TRBV3-2
D gene: TRBD2
J gene: TRBJ2-1
clone size: NA
CDR3 protein: CASSQDIERGGNEQFF
CDR3 DNA: TGTGCCAGCAGCCAAGACATTGAGCGGGGGGGAAATGAGCAGTTCTTC

V gene: TRBV30
D gene: NA
J gene: TRBJ2-2
clone size: once
CDR3 protein: CAVRTTNTGELFF
CDR3 DNA: TGTGCCGTGAGGACTACGAACACCGGGGAGCTGTTTTTT

V gene: TRBV15
D gene: TRBD2
J gene: TRBJ2-1
clone size: NA
CDR3 protein: CATSSLSGANNEQFF
CDR3 DNA: TGTGCCACCAGCAGCCTAAGCGGGGCCAACAATGAGCAGTTCTTC

V gene: TRBV30
D gene: TRBD1
J gene: TRBJ1-1
clone size: NA
CDR3 protein: CAWSSPHRGNTEAFF
CDR3 DNA: TGTGCCTGGAGTTCCCCGCACAGGGGTAACACTGAAGCTTTCTTT

V gene: TRBV24-1
D gene: TRBD2
J gene: TRBJ2-1
clone size: NA
CDR3 protein: CATRDSGGADEQFF
CDR3 DNA: TGTGCCACCAGGGATAGCGGGGGGGCCGATGAGCAGTTCTTC

V gene: TRBV6-5
D gene: TRBD1
J gene: TRBJ2-7
clone size: NA
CDR3 protein: CASKIRDRLYEQYF
CDR3 DNA: TGTGCCAGCAAGATTCGGGACAGACTCTACGAGCAGTACTTC

V gene: TRBV6-5
D gene: NA
J gene: TRBJ1-1
clone size: NA
CDR3 protein: CATSYGGGEAFF
CDR3 DNA: TGTGCCACCAGTTACGGGGGGGGTGAAGCTTTCTTT

V gene: TRBV15
D gene: TRBD1
J gene: TRBJ1-3
clone size: NA
CDR3 protein: CATSRDRGQRNTIYF
CDR3 DNA: TGTGCCACCAGCAGGGACAGGGGGCAAAGAAACACCATATATTTT